There are a few counts of the clone carrying this T cell receptor (beta chain). Its matching antigen is unknown. Carried by the TCR beta cDNA libraries were unique molecular identifiers. Around 500,000 cDNA molecules came from about 1 to 10 million T cells. Using its own MiXCR run on the PCR reads, TCRdb lists one record per CDR3 protein. Among approximately 250,000 distinct CDR3 sequences listed, around 34% were seen once. The CDR3 has 17 residues. V was clipped by 0 bases and J by 1 base; unmatched bases: 3. Germline assignment: CDR1 SGHTA and CDR2 FQGTGA. This sample was taken from a study of post-analysis software for immune sequencing data. Study observations and caveats: Under the F measure, samples that were prepared in one batch clustered strongly together. Controls had lower frequencies than patients of five TRBV segments, which included TRBV5-6, TRBV5-1 and TRBV20-1. Significantly lower normalized Chao1 diversity was seen in multiple sclerosis patients than in controls.

Input material: blood. The genes are TRBV7-3 and TRBJ2-1, with 10 bases identical to TRBD2. The sequence was obtained from a girl aged 10 to 17 with multiple sclerosis. CDR3 region: CASSLTTTSGSYNEQFF. The CDR3 DNA reads as TGTGCCAGCAGCTTAACGACGACTAGCGGGTCCTACAATGAGCAGTTCTTC.